Below are 32 T cell receptor beta chains sequenced from a single sample in a study of technical replicates of blood from a few donors. Here immunoSEQ multiplex PCR was the method, and the copy in TCRdb shows in-frame clones only, minus some. The sample shows some 76,000 clones, 95% to 99% of them seen only once. Sample: T cells isolated from PBMCs. The receptors derive from a human donor in good health.

This chain links TRBV30 with TRBJ1-1; unclear D gene. The CDR3 runs 12 residues. CDR1 GTSNPN and CDR2 SVGIG come from the germline V gene (reference sequence). Trimming left V 3 bases short and J 12 bases short, with 17 bases between. The DNA of the CDR3 is TGTGCCTGGAGCCTCCGGGTTATGATGACTTTCTTT. It is translated as CAWSLRVMMTFF.

The chain links TRBV6-6 to TRBJ2-2; TRBD2 agrees at 10 bases. J lost 7 bases, V lost 6 bases, and 5 bases had no gene match. The germline V gene encodes CDR1 MNHNY and CDR2 SVGAGI (reference sequence). The CDR3 spans 14 residues. In DNA, the CDR3 is TGTGCCAGCAGCCTTAGCGGGAGGTACGGGGAGCTGTTTTTT. It specifies CASSLSGRYGELFF.

The chain links TRBV11-2 to TRBJ2-3, with D perhaps matching TRBD2 (6 bases). CDR1 and CDR2 (germline): SGHAT, FQNNGV. The CDR3 extends over 15 amino acids. The germline V and J ends were trimmed by 1 base and 2 bases, with 10 bases remaining between them. The CDR3 is CASSLVGGFTDTQYF. CDR3 coding DNA: TGTGCCAGCAGCTTAGTTGGAGGGTTCACAGATACGCAGTATTTT.

The V gene is TRBV11-2, the J gene TRBJ2-5, with a possible D match to TRBD1 (6 bases). CDR1 is SGHAT, CDR2 FQNNGV, per germline. Trimming stripped 5 bases from V and 2 bases from J, with 15 bases between. The CDR3 contains 15 residues. The CDR3 sequence is CASSPIQGFQETQYF. In DNA, the CDR3 is TGTGCCAGCAGCCCCATACAGGGATTTCAAGAGACCCAGTACTTC.

The V gene is TRBV2, the J gene TRBJ2-2; TRBD2 might be the D (6 bases). Trimming cost V 5 bases and J 4 bases, with 11 bases left between them. CDR1 is SNHLY and CDR2 is FYNNEI in the germline V gene. This CDR3 contains 14 residues. The CDR3 spells CASSWDSVTGELFF. CDR3 bases: TGTGCCAGCAGTTGGGACTCAGTCACCGGGGAGCTGTTTTTT.

This sequence joins TRBV4-1 and TRBJ2-1; TRBD1 agrees at 7 bases. The V segment lost 4 bases and the J segment 6 bases; nucleotides outside the gene matches: 9. The CDR3 has 15 residues. Germline CDR1 and CDR2: MGHRA and YSYEKL. CDR3 DNA sequence: TGCGCCAGCAGCCTAAGGGGGCAGAGGGGCAATGAGCAGTTCTTC. Translating it yields CASSLRGQRGNEQFF.

As DNA, the CDR3 is TGCAGCGTTGACGGACAGGGGGAGACCCAGTACTTC. Translation gives CSVDGQGETQYF. This chain uses TRBV29-1 with TRBJ2-5, with TRBD1 identical over 9 bases. CDR3 size: 12 residues. Germline V CDR1 and CDR2: SQVTM, ANQGSEA. V trimming: 3 bases; J trimming: 5 bases; junction bases outside the gene matches: 1. The variable domain in full, completed from reference TRBV29-1 and TRBJ2-5, reads SAVISQKPSRDICQRGTSLTIQCQVDSQVTMMFWYRQQPGQSLTLIATANQGSEATYESGFVIDKFPISRPNLTFSTLTVSNMSPEDSSIYLCSVDGQGETQYFGPGTRLLVL.

The V gene is TRBV6-6, the J gene TRBJ1-2; D gene uncertain. The CDR3 is made up of 13 amino acids. V dropped 0 bases and J dropped 2 bases, with 4 bases sitting between them. Germline CDR1 MNHNY, CDR2 SVGAGI (reference sequence). This chain's CDR3 is CASSYSSNYGYTF. For the CDR3, the DNA is TGTGCCAGCAGTTACTCCTCCAACTATGGCTACACCTTC.

The CDR3 loop is CASGLPTPITGELFF. In DNA, the CDR3 is TGTGCTAGTGGTTTGCCAACACCGATCACCGGGGAGCTGTTTTTT. The genes are TRBV12-5 and TRBJ2-2; D gene ambiguous. The CDR3 is made up of 15 amino acids. Germline-derived CDR1 and CDR2 are LGHNT and FRNRAP. V was shortened by 2 bases and J by 4 bases, with 11 bases between the two germline ends.

V gene TRBV2 combines with J gene TRBJ2-2, with D tentatively TRBD1 (5 bases). The CDR3 loop spans 15 amino acids. Trimming pared 3 bases from V and 2 bases from J, leaving 10 bases between. Per the germline V gene, CDR1 is SNHLY and CDR2 is FYNNEI. Here the CDR3 reads CASSDQGANTGELFF. CDR3 DNA: TGTGCCAGCAGTGACCAAGGGGCTAACACCGGGGAGCTGTTTTTT.

The genes are TRBV4-1 and TRBJ2-7; no definite D call. This CDR3 has 15 amino acids. Germline CDR1 MGHRA, CDR2 YSYEKL. The V gene lost 1 base and the J gene lost 0 bases, with 10 bases spanning the gap. This CDR3 is CASSQGQLSSYEQYF. CDR3 nucleotides: TGCGCCAGCAGCCAAGGACAACTGAGCTCCTACGAGCAGTACTTC.

J is TRBJ2-3 and V is TRBV2, with 10 bases fitting TRBD2. Germline V gives CDR1 SNHLY, CDR2 FYNNEI. Trimming took 5 bases from V and 2 from J; bases not matched to a gene: 4. The CDR3 has 15 residues. The CDR3 bases are TGTGCCAGCAGTACTCTAGCGGGAGTCACAGATACGCAGTATTTT. It is translated as CASSTLAGVTDTQYF.

This chain joins TRBV18 and TRBJ2-4; 9 bases map to TRBD1. The germline V gene encodes CDR1 KGHSH and CDR2 LQKENI. The V and J ends lost 4 bases and 6 bases, in that order; junction bases with no gene match: 7. This CDR3 has 15 residues. Here the CDR3 reads CASSRVVQGANIQYF. CDR3 bases: TGTGCCAGCTCACGTGTTGTACAGGGGGCAAACATTCAGTACTTC.

The chain employs TRBV27 and TRBJ1-2; 8 bases agree with TRBD1. The CDR3 spans 16 residues. The J segment lost 8 bases and the V segment lost 5 bases, leaving 16 bases of the junction unmatched. Germline-derived CDR1 and CDR2 are MNHEY and SMNVEV (reference sequence). The CDR3 region has the DNA TGTGCCAGCAGTCTCGAAGGACAGGGTCGGATGGGAGGCTACACCTTC. As protein: CASSLEGQGRMGGYTF.

The chain uses TRBV19 and TRBJ1-5, with 7 positions matching TRBD1. Germline trimming cut 5 bases from V and 7 bases from J; bases unmatched to any gene: 5. From germline, CDR1 is LNHDA and CDR2 SQIVND (reference sequence). The CDR3 extends over 13 amino acids. The CDR3 bases are TGTGCCAGTAGTTCAGGGGGAAAGCAGCCCCAGCATTTT. This encodes CASSSGGKQPQHF.

The CDR3 spells CASSLGLVVVYNEQFF. The CDR3 nucleotides read TGCGCCAGCAGCTTGGGGCTAGTCGTGGTCTACAATGAGCAGTTCTTC. V and J are TRBV5-1 and TRBJ2-1; no firm D call. The V end was cut by 0 bases, the J end by 3 bases, with 13 bases between. There are 16 residues in the CDR3. Germline V gene data show CDR1 as SGHRS and CDR2 as YFSETQ.

V usage is TRBV27 and J usage is TRBJ2-4; D might be TRBD2 (5 bases). Trimming removed 5 bases at V and 3 bases at J, with 17 bases between. This CDR3 has 16 amino acids. Looked up from germline, CDR1 is MNHEY and CDR2 is SMNVEV (reference sequence). CDR3 protein: CASSPRRTAGKNIQYF. In DNA, the CDR3 is TGTGCCAGCAGTCCTAGGCGGACCGCGGGCAAAAACATTCAGTACTTC.

This rearrangement joins TRBV2 to TRBJ2-7; a possible D gene is TRBD2 (6 bases). The CDR3 loop spans 15 amino acids. The V end was cut by 3 bases, the J end by 12 bases, with 24 bases between. Germline V gene data show CDR1 as SNHLY and CDR2 as FYNNEI. CDR3 residues: CASSDSGTYIPSGYF. The CDR3 nucleotides read TGTGCCAGCAGTGACTCCGGGACTTACATCCCGTCGGGGTACTTC.

The chain joins TRBV6-1 to TRBJ1-1; D is possibly TRBD1 (5 bases). Germline CDR1 reads MNHNS; CDR2 reads SASEGT. Trimming pared 2 bases from V and 4 bases from J, leaving 11 bases between. The CDR3 runs to 14 residues. In nucleotides, the CDR3 is TGTGCCAGCAGTGAACTCAGGGTTGGCACTGAAGCTTTCTTT. Protein: CASSELRVGTEAFF.

The CDR3 nucleotides are TGTGCCAGCAGGGCCATTAGCGGGAGGGAAGGGGAGCAGTTCTTC. It is translated as CASRAISGREGEQFF. The chain links TRBV6-5 to TRBJ2-1; TRBD2 matches at 11 bases. Unmatched junction bases numbered 11, after V lost 6 bases and J lost 10 bases. This CDR3 is built from 15 residues. Looked up from germline, CDR1 is MNHEY and CDR2 is SVGAGI.

The chain carries TRBV19 and TRBJ2-2; 7 bases match TRBD1. The V gene's germline CDR1 is LNHDA and CDR2 SQIVND (reference sequence). V trimming: 4 bases; J trimming: 7 bases; junction bases outside the gene matches: 12. The CDR3 runs 16 residues. CDR3 DNA sequence: TGTGCCAGTAGTAGCTACTCCGACAGGGACATCGGGGAGCTGTTTTTT. Protein: CASSSYSDRDIGELFF.

The gene calls are TRBV7-2 and TRBJ2-1; D is possibly TRBD2 (6 bases). V was clipped by 4 bases and J by 6 bases, with 10 bases between them. CDR1 SGHTA and CDR2 FQGNSA come from the germline V gene. The CDR3 is 13 amino acids. CDR3: CASSSGVTNEQFF. CDR3 coding DNA: TGTGCCAGCAGCTCGGGAGTTACCAATGAGCAGTTCTTC.

The chain is built from TRBV30 and TRBJ2-7; tentatively, D is TRBD1 (5 bases). The CDR3 extends over 11 amino acids. V gave up 5 bases and J gave up 3 bases, with 8 bases separating them. From germline, CDR1 is GTSNPN and CDR2 SVGIG (reference sequence). The CDR3 sequence is CAWADSYEQYF. CDR3 bases: TGTGCCTGGGCAGACAGCTACGAGCAGTACTTC.

The chain couples TRBV6-6 to TRBJ2-1, with 7 bases lining up with TRBD2. V lost 2 bases, J lost 6 bases, and 7 bases stayed unmatched. The CDR3 spans 15 residues. The germline V gene encodes CDR1 MNHNY and CDR2 SVGAGI (reference sequence). In DNA form, the CDR3 reads TGTGCCAGCAGTTACCTTCTAGCGGATCGCAATGAGCAGTTCTTC. Its protein product is CASSYLLADRNEQFF.

The CDR3 sequence is CASAGHYEQYF. CDR3 in DNA: TGTGCCAGCGCCGGACATTACGAGCAGTACTTC. V and J are TRBV28 and TRBJ2-7; tentatively, D is TRBD1 (5 bases). The CDR3 loop spans 11 amino acids. Germline CDR1 MDHEN, CDR2 SYDVKM. Between the trimmed V and J ends, which lost 8 bases and 4 bases, there was a span of 9 bases.

This rearrangement joins TRBV11-2 to TRBJ1-5; the match to TRBD1 covers 10 bases. The CDR3 contains 16 residues. With 5 bases clipped from V and 2 bases from J, the junction kept 6 bases outside the gene matches. Germline V CDR1 and CDR2: SGHAT, FQNNGV. CDR3 residues: CASSPGQGKGNQPQHF. The CDR3 region has the DNA TGTGCCAGCAGCCCGGGACAGGGGAAGGGCAATCAGCCCCAGCATTTT.

This clone was observed a single time. The CDR3: CASSQALRTSGDTDTQYF. The DNA for the CDR3 is TGCGCCAGCAGCCAAGCCCTCCGGACTAGCGGGGACACAGATACGCAGTATTTT. V is TRBV4-3 and J is TRBJ2-3, with TRBD2 matching 12 bases. J gave up 2 bases and V 1 base, and 7 bases lay outside the gene matches. The CDR3 length is 18 residues. Germline CDR1 and CDR2: LGHNA and YSLEER.

The sample holds one count of this clone. The rearrangement uses TRBV7-2 and TRBJ1-1; 7 bases fit TRBD1. Germline assignment: CDR1 SGHTA and CDR2 FQGNSA. J gave up 3 bases and V 8 bases, and 9 bases lay outside the gene matches. The CDR3 has 14 residues. Here the CDR3 reads CASASGGKYTEAFF. CDR3 coding DNA: TGTGCCAGCGCGTCAGGGGGTAAATACACTGAAGCTTTCTTT.

V usage is TRBV2 and J usage is TRBJ2-7, with D possibly being TRBD2 (5 bases). The CDR3 runs to 13 residues. The germline gives CDR1 SNHLY, CDR2 FYNNEI. V was cut by 6 bases and J by 3 bases, with 12 bases left in between. Written as DNA, the CDR3 is TGTGCCAGCAGGAGGGCACTACTCTACGAGCAGTACTTC. Protein sequence: CASRRALLYEQYF.

The rearrangement links TRBV7-9 to TRBJ2-5; 9 bases agree with TRBD1. Germline CDR1 reads SEHNR; CDR2 reads FQNEAQ (reference sequence). The V gene end was trimmed by 3 bases and the J gene end by 6 bases; junction bases not matched to a gene: 5. This CDR3 has 14 amino acids. The CDR3 is CASSLTGGRKTQYF. In nucleotides, the CDR3 is TGTGCCAGCAGCTTGACAGGGGGTAGGAAGACCCAGTACTTC. The full variable domain, rest sourced from reference TRBV7-9 and TRBJ2-5, is DTGVSQNPRHKITKRGQNVTFRCDPISEHNRLYWYRQTLGQGPEFLTYFQNEAQLEKSRLLSDRFSAERPKGSFSTLEIQRTEQGDSAMYLCASSLTGGRKTQYFGPGTRLLVL.

The chain uses TRBV11-2 and TRBJ2-2; TRBD1 might be the D (6 bases). V gave up 5 bases and J gave up 4 bases, with 11 bases separating them. CDR1 is SGHAT and CDR2 is FQNNGV in the germline V gene. This CDR3 is built from 14 residues. The CDR3 DNA follows: TGTGCCAGCAGCCAAACAGGGAGCACCGGGGAGCTGTTTTTT. It specifies CASSQTGSTGELFF.

The CDR3 DNA is TGCGCCAGCAGCTTGGGGGAGCGATCTGGAAACACCATATATTTT. Translated: CASSLGERSGNTIYF. The chain couples TRBV5-1 to TRBJ1-3; D is unresolved. The CDR3 totals 15 residues. Trimming took 0 bases from V and 1 from J, leaving 8 bases between them. CDR1 is SGHRS and CDR2 is YFSETQ in the germline V gene.